This is a list of T cell receptor beta chains from one sample in a study of monozygotic twins with inflammatory bowel disease. TCRdb reprocessed the 5' RACE reads and keeps a single row for each CDR3 protein, giving no DNA. The sample yields more than 300,000 distinct CDR3 sequences, of which the top ten take up 5.6%. The sequenced sample consisted of blood. All receptors derive from a human donor with ulcerative colitis or Crohn's disease, or a healthy co-twin of an affected twin (not recorded which). Both conserved end residues are part of each CDR3.

v_gene	j_gene	CDR3aa
TRBV12-3/TRBV12-4	TRBJ2-7	CASSSRATEPQQYF
TRBV6-2/TRBV6-3	TRBJ2-1	CASTLGGLVNEQFF
TRBV5-1	TRBJ2-2	CASSFFDRESGELFF
TRBV6-1	TRBJ2-1	CASSRRDRGGEQFF
TRBV20-1	TRBJ2-7	CSARDHSGPYYEQYF
TRBV24-1	TRBJ2-4	CATSGSKGENIQYF
TRBV24-1	TRBJ1-5	CATSDRQSQPQHF
TRBV6-2/TRBV6-3	TRBJ2-1	CASSYGDYNEQFF
TRBV29-1	TRBJ1-1	CSVVRNLDTEAFF
TRBV4-3	TRBJ2-1	CASSQGFGLAGGPNNEQFF
TRBV5-1	TRBJ2-1	CASSLEALGEQFF
TRBV20-1	TRBJ2-7	CSAHRAGGLEQYF
TRBV20-1	TRBJ2-7	CSARVWTSGYEQYF
TRBV6-5	TRBJ2-1	CASSYVSNPNNEQFF
TRBV30	TRBJ2-7	CAWSVYFSYEQYF
TRBV30	TRBJ2-3	CAWSRFSGVTDTQYF
TRBV20-1	TRBJ2-7	CSARSGSSYEQYF
TRBV5-6	TRBJ2-7	CASRRLGTSGGYLQYF
TRBV20-1	TRBJ2-7	CSARDSLAGGDEQYF
TRBV6-2/TRBV6-3	TRBJ2-2	CASRGTARSGELFF
TRBV7-9	TRBJ1-5	CASSPMSNQPQHF
TRBV6-5	TRBJ2-7	CASSSSWGQGPYF
TRBV18	TRBJ1-1	CASSPTISPVEAFF
TRBV5-4	TRBJ2-3	CASSLAGDTDTQYF
TRBV29-1	TRBJ1-4	CSVTSGTGVRREKLFF
TRBV27	TRBJ2-5	CASSLSRQQETQYF
TRBV20-1	TRBJ2-7	CSASDWDRREQYF
TRBV20-1	TRBJ2-3	CSVLGQGSTDTQYF
TRBV12-3/TRBV12-4	TRBJ2-1	CASSLAPGVNEQFF
TRBV27	TRBJ1-3	CASSFKGQSSGNTIYF
TRBV3-1	TRBJ2-1	CASSLEAASSYNEQFF
TRBV6-1	TRBJ1-1	CASSLVGTGNTEAFF
TRBV6-5	TRBJ2-2	CASSTGLGELFF
TRBV6-1	TRBJ2-7	CASSELGAYEQYF
TRBV4-3	TRBJ2-2	CASSQVKGVYRELFF
TRBV7-2	TRBJ2-7	CASSYRGDLQYF
TRBV12-3/TRBV12-4	TRBJ2-7	CASSGLAGEQYF
TRBV20-1	TRBJ2-4	CSARDKDVAKNIQYF
TRBV28	TRBJ1-1	CASSLFGSEAFF
TRBV5-4	TRBJ2-2	CASSLDLRGGRSGELFF
TRBV7-2	TRBJ2-3	CASSLAYSGLPTDTQYF
TRBV27	TRBJ1-5	CASSSQGSYSNQPQHF
TRBV4-3	TRBJ2-1	CASRPAWGGLYNEQFF
TRBV12-3/TRBV12-4	TRBJ2-5	CASLRGGGADGTQYF